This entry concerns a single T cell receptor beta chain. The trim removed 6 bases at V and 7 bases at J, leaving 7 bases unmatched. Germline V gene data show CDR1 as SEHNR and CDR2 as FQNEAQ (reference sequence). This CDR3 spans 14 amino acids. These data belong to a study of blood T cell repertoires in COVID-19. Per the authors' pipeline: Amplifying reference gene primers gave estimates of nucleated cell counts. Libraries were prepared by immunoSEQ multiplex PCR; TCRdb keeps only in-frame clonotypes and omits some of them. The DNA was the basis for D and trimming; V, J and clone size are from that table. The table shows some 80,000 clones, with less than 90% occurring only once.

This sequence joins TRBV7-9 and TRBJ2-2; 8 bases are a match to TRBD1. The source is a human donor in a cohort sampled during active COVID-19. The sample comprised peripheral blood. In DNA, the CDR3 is TGTGCCAGCAGTCTCAGGGGGCAGGGCGGGGAGCTGTTTTTT. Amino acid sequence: CASSLRGQGGELFF.